The entry below describes one T cell receptor beta chain. With 2 bases removed from V and 6 bases from J, the gap between germline ends came to 16 bases. Germline V gene lookup returns CDR1 ENHRY and CDR2 SYGVKD. The CDR3 runs to 15 residues. These data originate in a study of blood T cell repertoires in COVID-19. Study-level background: Specimens from acute and convalescent COVID-19 originated in the United States, Italy and Spain. The cDNA or gDNA used as material had been derived from T cells, B-cell-depleted T cells, or PBMCs.

Sequencing used immunoSEQ multiplex PCR; TCRdb keeps in-frame clones, though not all of them. The sample comprises hundreds of thousands of clones, around nine tenths of which are singletons, and around 2% rests with the top ten. Cohorts were determined from participant-reported clinical history. Before being deemed recovered, Cohort 3 donors had two negative PCRs, clearance, or symptom resolution. The sequence came from a woman younger than 35 who had recovered from COVID-19. The V call is TRBV10-3, the J call TRBJ1-1; D is unresolved. Input material: PBMCs or T cells enriched from blood (not recorded which). The chain's CDR3 is CAISEGLLVTAEAFF. The CDR3 DNA sequence: TGTGCCATCAGTGAGGGACTCCTTGTAACCGCTGAAGCTTTCTTT.